The clone carrying this T cell receptor (beta chain) was seen ten or more times. Each CDR3 protein gets one entry after TCRdb re-called the reads with MiXCR. The table shows some 390,000 distinct CDR3 sequences, with around 18% occurring only once. This entry is derived from a study of T cell repertoires in cytomegalovirus infection. The V gene end was trimmed by 6 bases and the J gene end by 6 bases; junction bases not matched to a gene: 7. The CDR3 contains 13 residues. The sequence derives from a human donor in good health (CMV status not recorded). Some clones in this sample may be carry-over from other donors' samples. The sample consisted of PBMCs. The chain has TRBV12-3 or TRBV12-4 and TRBJ1-1, with TRBD1 identical over 7 bases. For the CDR3, the DNA is TGTGCCAGCAGCGGGACAGAGCTGTCTGAAGCTTTCTTT. This sequence encodes CASSGTELSEAFF.